This note documents a single T cell receptor (beta chain) sequence. Measured with immunoSEQ multiplex PCR; TCRdb has only the in-frame clones, and not every one. The sample has 150,000 to 200,000 clones, approximately 80% seen once; the top ten hold approximately 15%. V dropped 5 bases and J dropped 8; count of bases not matched to a gene: 8. CDR3 length: 14 amino acids. The germline gives CDR1 SGHAT, CDR2 FQNNGV. The data stem from a study of blood T cell repertoires in COVID-19. The sequenced material came from PBMCs or T cells enriched from blood (not recorded which). The chain employs TRBV11-2 and TRBJ1-5; 8 nucleotides match TRBD1. The source of this sequence is a man aged 55 to 70 who had been exposed to COVID-19. The CDR3 loop reads CASSAGTGGEPQHF. The DNA for the CDR3 is TGTGCCAGCAGCGCCGGGACAGGAGGCGAGCCCCAGCATTTT.